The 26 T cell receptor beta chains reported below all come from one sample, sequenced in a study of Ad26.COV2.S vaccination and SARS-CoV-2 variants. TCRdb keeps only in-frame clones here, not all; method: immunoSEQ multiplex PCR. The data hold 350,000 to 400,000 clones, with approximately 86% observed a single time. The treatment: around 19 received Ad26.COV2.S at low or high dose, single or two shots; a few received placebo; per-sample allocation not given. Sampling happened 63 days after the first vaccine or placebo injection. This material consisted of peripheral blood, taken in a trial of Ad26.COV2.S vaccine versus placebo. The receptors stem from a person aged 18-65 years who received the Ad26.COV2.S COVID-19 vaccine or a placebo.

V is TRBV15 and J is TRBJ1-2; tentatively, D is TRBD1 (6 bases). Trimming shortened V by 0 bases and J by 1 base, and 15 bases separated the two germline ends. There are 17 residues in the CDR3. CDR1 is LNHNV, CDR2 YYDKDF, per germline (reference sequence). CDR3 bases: TGTGCCACCAGCAGAGATAGTAGCAGGGGTGTTAACTATGGCTACACCTTC. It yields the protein CATSRDSSRGVNYGYTF.

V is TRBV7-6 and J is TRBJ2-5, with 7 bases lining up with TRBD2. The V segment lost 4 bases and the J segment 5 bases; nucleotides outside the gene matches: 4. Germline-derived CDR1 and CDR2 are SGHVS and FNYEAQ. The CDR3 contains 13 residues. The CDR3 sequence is CASSSLGGETQYF. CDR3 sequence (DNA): TGTGCCAGCAGCTCTTTGGGAGGGGAGACCCAGTACTTC.

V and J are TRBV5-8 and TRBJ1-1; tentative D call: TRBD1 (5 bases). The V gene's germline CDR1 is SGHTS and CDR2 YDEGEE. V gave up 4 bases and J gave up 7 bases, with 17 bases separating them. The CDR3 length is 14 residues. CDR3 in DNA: TGTGCCAGCAGCAGTAGATTTTGGGGGGTTGAAGCTTTCTTT. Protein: CASSSRFWGVEAFF.

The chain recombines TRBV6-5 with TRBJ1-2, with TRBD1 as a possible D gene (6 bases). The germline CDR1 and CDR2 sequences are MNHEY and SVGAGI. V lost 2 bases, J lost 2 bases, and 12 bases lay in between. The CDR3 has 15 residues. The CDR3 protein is CASSYQQGLNYGYTF. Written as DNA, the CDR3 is TGTGCCAGCAGTTACCAACAGGGCCTAAACTATGGCTACACCTTC.

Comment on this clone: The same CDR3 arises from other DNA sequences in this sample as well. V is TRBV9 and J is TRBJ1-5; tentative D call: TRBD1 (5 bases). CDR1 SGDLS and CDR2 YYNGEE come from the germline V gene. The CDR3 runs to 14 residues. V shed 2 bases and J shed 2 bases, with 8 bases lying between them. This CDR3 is CASSVGGGNQPQHF. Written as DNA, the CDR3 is TGTGCCAGCAGCGTGGGGGGGGGCAATCAGCCCCAGCATTTT.

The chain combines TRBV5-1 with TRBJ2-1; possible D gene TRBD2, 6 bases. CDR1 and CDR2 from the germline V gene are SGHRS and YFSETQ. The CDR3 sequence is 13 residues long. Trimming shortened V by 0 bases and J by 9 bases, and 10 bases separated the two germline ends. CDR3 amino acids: CASSLGLVAEQFF. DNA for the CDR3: TGCGCCAGCAGCTTGGGACTAGTGGCTGAGCAGTTCTTC. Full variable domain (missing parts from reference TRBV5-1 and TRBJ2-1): KAGVTQTPRYLIKTRGQQVTLSCSPISGHRSVSWYQQTPGQGLQFLFEYFSETQRNKGNFPGRFSGRQFSNSRSEMNVSTLELGDSALYLCASSLGLVAEQFFGPGTRLTVL.

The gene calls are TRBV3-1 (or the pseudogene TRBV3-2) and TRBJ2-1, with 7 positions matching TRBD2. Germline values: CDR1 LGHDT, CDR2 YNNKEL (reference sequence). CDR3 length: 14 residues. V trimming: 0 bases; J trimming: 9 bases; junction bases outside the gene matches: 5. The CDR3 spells CASSQEAGRIEQFF. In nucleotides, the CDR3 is TGTGCCAGCAGCCAAGAAGCGGGGAGGATTGAGCAGTTCTTC.

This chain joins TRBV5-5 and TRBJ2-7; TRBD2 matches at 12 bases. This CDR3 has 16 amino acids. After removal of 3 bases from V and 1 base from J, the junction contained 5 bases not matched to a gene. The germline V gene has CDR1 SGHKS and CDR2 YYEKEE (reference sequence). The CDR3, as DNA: TGTGCCAGCAGCTGGGGCGGACTAGCGGGGTCCTACGAGCAGTACTTC. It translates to CASSWGGLAGSYEQYF.

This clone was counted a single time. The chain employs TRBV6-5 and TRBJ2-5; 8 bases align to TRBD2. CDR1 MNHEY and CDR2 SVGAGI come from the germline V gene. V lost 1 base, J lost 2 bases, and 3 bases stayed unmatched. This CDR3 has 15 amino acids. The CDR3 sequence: CASSYLAGGQETQYF. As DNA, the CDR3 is TGTGCCAGCAGTTACTTGGCGGGGGGACAAGAGACCCAGTACTTC.

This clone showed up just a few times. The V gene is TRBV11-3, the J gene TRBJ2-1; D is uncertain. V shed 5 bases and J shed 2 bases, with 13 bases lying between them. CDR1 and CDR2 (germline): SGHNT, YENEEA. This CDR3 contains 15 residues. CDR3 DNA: TGTGCCAGCAGCCAAACGGGCTATACCTACAATGAGCAGTTCTTC. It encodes CASSQTGYTYNEQFF. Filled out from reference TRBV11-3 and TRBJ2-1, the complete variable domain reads EAGVVQSPRYKIIEKKQPVAFWCNPISGHNTLYWYLQNLGQGPELLIRYENEEAVDDSQLPKDRFSAERLKGVDSTLKIQPAELGDSAVYLCASSQTGYTYNEQFFGPGTRLTVL.

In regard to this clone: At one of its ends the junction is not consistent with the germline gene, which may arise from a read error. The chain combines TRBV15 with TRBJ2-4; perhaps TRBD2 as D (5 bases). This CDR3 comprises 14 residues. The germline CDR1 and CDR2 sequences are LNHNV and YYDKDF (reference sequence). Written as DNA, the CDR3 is TGTGCCACCAGCAGAGATTTCCTAGACTATAATCAGGACTTC. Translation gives CATSRDFLDYNQDF.

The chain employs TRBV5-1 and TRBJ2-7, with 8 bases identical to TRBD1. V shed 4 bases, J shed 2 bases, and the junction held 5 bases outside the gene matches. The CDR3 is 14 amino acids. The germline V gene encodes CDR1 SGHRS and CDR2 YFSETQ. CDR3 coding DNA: TGCGCCAGCAGCGAAGGACAGGGCGCCTACGAGCAGTACTTC. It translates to CASSEGQGAYEQYF.

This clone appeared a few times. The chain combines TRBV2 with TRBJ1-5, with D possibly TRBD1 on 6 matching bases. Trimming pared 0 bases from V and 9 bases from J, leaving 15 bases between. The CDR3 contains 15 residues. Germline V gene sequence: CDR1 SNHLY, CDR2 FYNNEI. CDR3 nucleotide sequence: TGTGCCAGCAGTGAAGCCACAGGGACAATCGGGCCCCAGCATTTT. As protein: CASSEATGTIGPQHF.

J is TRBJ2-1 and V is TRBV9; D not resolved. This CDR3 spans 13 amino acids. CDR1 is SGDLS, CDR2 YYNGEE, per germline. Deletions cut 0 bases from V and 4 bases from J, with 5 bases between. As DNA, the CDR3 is TGTGCCAGCAGCGTAGGTCAATACAATGAGCAGTTCTTC. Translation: CASSVGQYNEQFF.

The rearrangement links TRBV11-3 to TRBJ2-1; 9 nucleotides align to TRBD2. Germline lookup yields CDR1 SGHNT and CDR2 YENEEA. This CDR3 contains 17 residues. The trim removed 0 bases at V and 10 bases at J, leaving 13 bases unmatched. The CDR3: CASSLDLGSGGPREQFF. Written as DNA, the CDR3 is TGTGCCAGCAGCTTAGATTTGGGTAGCGGGGGACCGCGGGAGCAGTTCTTC. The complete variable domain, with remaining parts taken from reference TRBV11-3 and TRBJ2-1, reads EAGVVQSPRYKIIEKKQPVAFWCNPISGHNTLYWYLQNLGQGPELLIRYENEEAVDDSQLPKDRFSAERLKGVDSTLKIQPAELGDSAVYLCASSLDLGSGGPREQFFGPGTRLTVL.

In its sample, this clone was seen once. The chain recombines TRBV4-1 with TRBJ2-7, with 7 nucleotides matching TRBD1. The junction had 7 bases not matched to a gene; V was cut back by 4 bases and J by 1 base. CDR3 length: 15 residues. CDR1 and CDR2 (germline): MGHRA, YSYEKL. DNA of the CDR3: TGCGCCAGCAGCCCGGGAAAGGGACAGTCCTACGAGCAGTACTTC. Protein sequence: CASSPGKGQSYEQYF.

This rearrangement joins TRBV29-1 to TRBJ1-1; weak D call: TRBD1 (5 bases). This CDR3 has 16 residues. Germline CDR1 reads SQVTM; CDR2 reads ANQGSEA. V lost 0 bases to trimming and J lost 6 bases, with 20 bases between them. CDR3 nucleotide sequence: TGCAGCGTTGAAGATCCTGGTGTGAGTTGGGGCGCTGAAGCTTTCTTT. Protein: CSVEDPGVSWGAEAFF.

The CDR3 sequence: CASRKGRGDLNTGELFF. CDR3 DNA sequence: TGTGCCAGCAGAAAAGGGCGGGGGGACTTGAACACCGGGGAGCTGTTTTTT. The rearrangement links TRBV11-3 to TRBJ2-2, with 8 bases fitting TRBD2. Unmatched junction bases numbered 10, after V lost 6 bases and J lost 1 base. Germline V gene sequence: CDR1 SGHNT, CDR2 YENEEA. The CDR3 extends over 17 amino acids.

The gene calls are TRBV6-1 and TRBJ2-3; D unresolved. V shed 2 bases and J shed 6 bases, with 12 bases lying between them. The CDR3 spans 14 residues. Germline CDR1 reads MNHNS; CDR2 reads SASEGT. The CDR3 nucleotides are TGTGCCAGCAGTGAACTGGCTCGTTGGGATACGCAGTATTTT. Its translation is CASSELARWDTQYF.

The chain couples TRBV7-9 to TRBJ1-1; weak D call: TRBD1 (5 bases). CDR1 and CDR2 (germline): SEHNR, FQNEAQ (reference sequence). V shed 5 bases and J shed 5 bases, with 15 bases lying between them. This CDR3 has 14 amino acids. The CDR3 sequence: CASSHGLGETEAFF. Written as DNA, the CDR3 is TGTGCCAGCAGCCATGGTCTGGGGGAAACTGAAGCTTTCTTT.

In DNA form, the CDR3 reads TGTGCCAGCAGCTTAGTTTTCCAACAGGGGAATTCACCCCTCCACTTT. It encodes CASSLVFQQGNSPLHF. The genes are TRBV7-8 and TRBJ1-6; 7 bases fit TRBD1. V shed 1 base and J 7 bases; nucleotides not matched to a gene: 7. The CDR3 totals 16 residues. Germline V gene sequence: CDR1 SGHVS, CDR2 FQNEAQ.

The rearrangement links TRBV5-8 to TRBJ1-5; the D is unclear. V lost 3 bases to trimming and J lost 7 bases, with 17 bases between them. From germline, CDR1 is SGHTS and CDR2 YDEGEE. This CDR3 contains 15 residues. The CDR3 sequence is CASSSLGLSGQPQHF. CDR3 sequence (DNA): TGTGCCAGCAGCTCCTTGGGCCTTAGCGGGCAGCCCCAGCATTTT.

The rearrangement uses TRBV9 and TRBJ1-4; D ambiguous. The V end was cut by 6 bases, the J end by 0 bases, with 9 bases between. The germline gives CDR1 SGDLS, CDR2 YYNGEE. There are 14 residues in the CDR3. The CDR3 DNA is TGTGCCAGCACGACGGGATCAACTAATGAAAAACTGTTTTTT. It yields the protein CASTTGSTNEKLFF.

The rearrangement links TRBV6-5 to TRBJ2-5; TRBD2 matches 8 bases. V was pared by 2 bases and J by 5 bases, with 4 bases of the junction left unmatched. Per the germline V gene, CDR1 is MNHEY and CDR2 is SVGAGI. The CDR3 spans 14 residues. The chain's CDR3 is CASSYTSGGETQYF. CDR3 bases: TGTGCCAGCAGTTACACTAGCGGAGGGGAGACCCAGTACTTC.

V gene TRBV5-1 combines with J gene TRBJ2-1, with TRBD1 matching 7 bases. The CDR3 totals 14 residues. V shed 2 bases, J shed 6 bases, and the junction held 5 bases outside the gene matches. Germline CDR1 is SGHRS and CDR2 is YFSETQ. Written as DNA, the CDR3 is TGCGCCAGCAGCTTCCGACAGGGTTTCAATGAGCAGTTCTTC. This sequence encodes CASSFRQGFNEQFF.

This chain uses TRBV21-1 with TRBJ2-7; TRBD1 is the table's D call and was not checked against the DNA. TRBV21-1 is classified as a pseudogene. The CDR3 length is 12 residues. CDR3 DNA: TGTGCCAGTACAGGGTTTACCTACGAGCAGTACTTC. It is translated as CASTGFTYEQYF.